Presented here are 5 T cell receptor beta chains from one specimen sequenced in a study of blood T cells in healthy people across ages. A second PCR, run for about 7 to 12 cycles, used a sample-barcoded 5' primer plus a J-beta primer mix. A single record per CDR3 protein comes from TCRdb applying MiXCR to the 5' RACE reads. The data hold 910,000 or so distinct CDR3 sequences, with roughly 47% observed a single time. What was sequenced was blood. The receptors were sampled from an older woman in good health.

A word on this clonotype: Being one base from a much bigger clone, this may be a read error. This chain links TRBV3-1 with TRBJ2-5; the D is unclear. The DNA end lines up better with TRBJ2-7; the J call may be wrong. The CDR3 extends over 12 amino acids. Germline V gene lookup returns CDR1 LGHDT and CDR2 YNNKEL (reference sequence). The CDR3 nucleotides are TGTGCCAGCAGCCATGTCCCCTACGAGCAGTACTTC. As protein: CASSHVPYEQYF.

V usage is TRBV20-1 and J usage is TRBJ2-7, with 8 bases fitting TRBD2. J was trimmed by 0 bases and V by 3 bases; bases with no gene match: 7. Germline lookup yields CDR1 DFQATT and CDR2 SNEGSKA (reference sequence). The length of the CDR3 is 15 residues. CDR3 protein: CSASRGGASSYEQYF. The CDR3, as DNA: TGCAGTGCTAGCCGGGGGGGCGCTAGCTCCTACGAGCAGTACTTC.

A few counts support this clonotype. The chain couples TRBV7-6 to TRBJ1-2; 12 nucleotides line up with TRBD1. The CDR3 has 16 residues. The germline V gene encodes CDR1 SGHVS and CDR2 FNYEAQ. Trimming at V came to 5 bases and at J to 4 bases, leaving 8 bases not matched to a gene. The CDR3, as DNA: TGTGCCAGCAGCCTTACCGGGACAGGGGGCGTCTATGGCTACACCTTC. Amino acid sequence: CASSLTGTGGVYGYTF.

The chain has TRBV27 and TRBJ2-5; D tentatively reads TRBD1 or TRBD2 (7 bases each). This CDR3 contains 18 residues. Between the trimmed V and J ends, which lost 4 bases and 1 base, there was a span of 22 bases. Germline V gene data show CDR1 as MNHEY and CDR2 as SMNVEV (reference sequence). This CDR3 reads CASSSPRREGATQETQYF. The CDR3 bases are TGTGCCAGCAGTTCTCCGAGGAGGGAGGGGGCTACCCAAGAGACCCAGTACTTC.

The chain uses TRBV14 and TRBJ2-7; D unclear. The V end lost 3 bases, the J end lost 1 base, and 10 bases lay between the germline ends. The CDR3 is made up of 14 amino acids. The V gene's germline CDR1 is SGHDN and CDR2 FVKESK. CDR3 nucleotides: TGTGCCAGCAGCCAGGGTTTCTTATCCTACGAGCAGTACTTC. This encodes CASSQGFLSYEQYF.